The 7 T cell receptor beta chains listed next were all sequenced from one sample in a study of metastatic and nonmetastatic thyroid tumors (dated by TCRdb to the early 2020s). Library generation was performed with PCR. The instrument was an Illumina HiSeq 4000. TCRdb reprocessing: public reads trimmed at Q25 with fastp, clones called with MiXCR, in-frame beta chains kept. Present in this sample are some 21,000 clones, about 30% of which were seen just once. The ten largest clones add up to 15% to 25% of the sample. Before undergoing thyroid surgery, none of the patients had been given any kind of treatment. Input material: blood. The source of these receptors is a female donor with papillary thyroid cancer or a benign thyroid nodule (not recorded which). Some clones in this sample may be carry-over from other donors' samples.

J is TRBJ2-1 and V is TRBV20-1; 8 nucleotides match TRBD2. Germline CDR1 is DFQATT and CDR2 is SNEGSKA (reference sequence). The CDR3 extends over 16 amino acids. Losses at the gene ends were 6 bases for V and 6 bases for J; bases not matched to a gene: 16. The CDR3 sequence is CSARGSLAGISNEQFF. In DNA, the CDR3 is TGCAGTGCCCGGGGATCTCTAGCGGGCATTTCCAATGAGCAGTTCTTC.

By frequency in the sample, this clone is medium-sized. The chain couples TRBV19 to TRBJ1-6; the D gene is possibly TRBD1 (6 bases). CDR3 length: 13 amino acids. V lost 9 bases and J 9 bases, leaving 15 bases between the germline ends. Germline CDR1 is LNHDA and CDR2 is SQIVND (reference sequence). DNA of the CDR3: TGTGCCAGCAAGCTCGGGGGCGGTTCACCCCTCCACTTT. Its translation: CASKLGGGSPLHF.

Many counts were recorded for this clone. The chain combines TRBV6-2 or TRBV6-3 with TRBJ2-2; 10 nucleotides agree with TRBD2. Per germline, CDR1 MNHEY and CDR2 SVGEGT. There are 16 residues in the CDR3. With V trimmed by 6 bases and J by 5 bases, 9 bases remained unmatched. The CDR3 region is CASRRPGLAVTGELFF. CDR3 DNA sequence: TGTGCCAGCAGACGCCCCGGACTAGCGGTGACCGGGGAGCTGTTTTTT.

This clone has at least ten counts. The CDR3 nucleotides read TGTGCCAGCAAAGACAGGGTAAACGGCAATCAGCCCCAGCATTTT. It encodes CASKDRVNGNQPQHF. This rearrangement joins TRBV2 to TRBJ1-5; TRBD1 aligns across 7 bases. The CDR3 has 15 residues. From germline, CDR1 is SNHLY and CDR2 FYNNEI. The ends lost 7 bases at V and 2 bases at J; junction bases unmatched: 8.

This clone was counted many times. The CDR3 coding sequence is TGTGCCACCAGTGACACGGGACAGGATACAAAACAGTACTTC. Translation gives CATSDTGQDTKQYF. This chain connects TRBV24-1 to TRBJ2-7; 8 bases fit TRBD1. Germline V CDR1 and CDR2: KGHDR, SFDVKD. V was pared by 4 bases and J by 10 bases, with 11 bases of the junction left unmatched. CDR3 length: 14 amino acids.

This clone was found many times. The chain is built from TRBV27 and TRBJ1-1; D perhaps matches TRBD1 (6 bases). Germline V gene sequence: CDR1 MNHEY, CDR2 SMNVEV (reference sequence). The ends were cut back, 6 bases at V and 5 bases at J, with 13 bases in the middle. The CDR3 contains 13 residues. CDR3 DNA: TGTGCCAGCAGCTACAGGGCTGCAACTGAAGCTTTCTTT. This encodes CASSYRAATEAFF.

In its sample, this clone was seen many times. The chain joins TRBV12-3 or TRBV12-4 to TRBJ1-1, with D unclear. Trimming removed 3 bases at V and 4 bases at J, with 21 bases between. CDR3 length equals 17 residues. The CDR3 loop is CASSFRSRASEGTEAFF. The DNA for the CDR3 is TGTGCCAGCAGTTTTCGGTCCCGGGCCTCGGAGGGCACTGAAGCTTTCTTT.